Following are 22 T cell receptor beta chains from one sample sequenced in a study of T cell responses to AZD1222 COVID-19 vaccine. Here immunoSEQ multiplex PCR was the method, and the copy in TCRdb shows in-frame clones only, minus some. Of 180,000 or so clones in the sample, around 92% were seen once. The source material was peripheral blood, sampled 28 days after the second AZD1222 dose. The receptors derive from an adult who received the AZD1222 COVID-19 vaccine.

In this sample, this clone turned up once. This chain uses TRBV25-1 with TRBJ2-2, with 7 bases matching TRBD1. The V gene's germline CDR1 is MGHDK and CDR2 SYGVNS. CDR3 size: 13 residues. Trimming took 1 base from V and 9 from J; bases not matched to a gene: 2. The CDR3 coding sequence is TGTGCCAGCAGTGAATGGACAGGAAGGGAGCTGTTTTTT. This gives the protein CASSEWTGRELFF.

The rearrangement uses TRBV4-1 and TRBJ2-5; tentatively, D is TRBD1 (6 bases). From germline, CDR1 is MGHRA and CDR2 YSYEKL. The CDR3 covers 15 residues. Deletions cut 4 bases from V and 1 base from J, with 13 bases between. The CDR3 is CASSLGAEPQETQYF. The CDR3 DNA reads as TGCGCCAGCAGCCTGGGGGCAGAGCCCCAAGAGACCCAGTACTTC.

The chain employs TRBV28 and TRBJ1-5; D might be TRBD1 (5 bases). V dropped 7 bases and J dropped 4 bases, with 14 bases sitting between them. The germline gives CDR1 MDHEN, CDR2 SYDVKM. The CDR3 has 14 amino acids. DNA for the CDR3: TGTGCCAGCACCGAGGAAAGGGGTAATCAGCCCCAGCATTTT. This gives the protein CASTEERGNQPQHF.

In regard to this clone: Within the sample, other DNA sequences also encode this same CDR3. This sequence joins TRBV12-3 or TRBV12-4 and TRBJ2-7, with a tentative D call TRBD2 (6 bases). Trimming cost V 0 bases and J 4 bases, with 7 bases left between them. The CDR3 covers 13 residues. The CDR3, as DNA: TGTGCCAGCAGTTTAGCGGGGGGTTACGAGCAGTACTTC. The encoded protein is CASSLAGGYEQYF.

The rearrangement joins TRBV4-3 to TRBJ1-6; 10 bases map to TRBD1. V lost 3 bases and J lost 6; bases outside the gene matches: 2. Per germline, CDR1 LGHNA and CDR2 YSLEER. The CDR3 contains 15 residues. CDR3 coding DNA: TGCGCCAGCAGCCATGACAGGGGGCCTAATTCACCCCTCCACTTT. It specifies CASSHDRGPNSPLHF.

The V and J genes are TRBV10-3 and TRBJ2-1; 7 positions match TRBD1. The CDR3 contains 14 residues. Losses at the gene ends were 6 bases for V and 2 bases for J; bases not matched to a gene: 4. From germline, CDR1 is ENHRY and CDR2 SYGVKD. This chain's CDR3 is CAISAGTAYNEQFF. The CDR3 bases are TGTGCCATCAGCGCCGGGACAGCCTACAATGAGCAGTTCTTC.

J is TRBJ2-1 and V is TRBV30; the D call may be TRBD1 or TRBD2 (5 bases each). The V gene lost 2 bases and the J gene lost 3 bases, with 14 bases spanning the gap. CDR3 length: 15 residues. Germline V gene lookup returns CDR1 GTSNPN and CDR2 SVGIG (reference sequence). Here the CDR3 reads CAWSLLGAGYNEQFF. CDR3 DNA: TGTGCCTGGAGTTTACTCGGGGCAGGCTACAATGAGCAGTTCTTC.

The genes are TRBV5-6 and TRBJ2-5; 9 nucleotides agree with TRBD1. This CDR3 contains 14 residues. Trimming took 3 bases from V and 4 from J; bases not matched to a gene: 4. Germline CDR1 and CDR2: SGHDT and YYEEEE. The CDR3 loop reads CASSSTGGGETQYF. CDR3 coding DNA: TGTGCCAGCAGCTCGACAGGGGGAGGAGAGACCCAGTACTTC. The complete variable domain, with remaining parts taken from reference TRBV5-6 and TRBJ2-5, reads DAGVTQSPTHLIKTRGQQVTLRCSPKSGHDTVSWYQQALGQGPQFIFQYYEEEERQRGNFPDRFSGHQFPNYSSELNVNALLLGDSALYLCASSSTGGGETQYFGPGTRLLVL.

This clone was observed a handful of times. J is TRBJ2-2 and V is TRBV25-1; a possible D gene is TRBD2 (6 bases). Trimming removed 5 bases at V and 3 bases at J, with 10 bases between. CDR3 length equals 14 residues. CDR1 and CDR2 from the germline V gene are MGHDK and SYGVNS. The CDR3 is CASSYGEDTGELFF. DNA for the CDR3: TGTGCCAGCAGTTACGGGGAGGACACCGGGGAGCTGTTTTTT.

The V call is TRBV5-5, the J call TRBJ1-5, with D uncertain. Germline V gene sequence: CDR1 SGHKS, CDR2 YYEKEE (reference sequence). Trimming cost V 4 bases and J 2 bases, with 10 bases left between them. The CDR3 consists of 14 residues. The CDR3 is CASSPVGGNQPQHF. The CDR3, as DNA: TGTGCCAGCAGCCCAGTGGGTGGCAATCAGCCCCAGCATTTT.

This chain uses TRBV27 with TRBJ2-7; perhaps TRBD2 as D (5 bases). This CDR3 comprises 16 residues. With 3 bases removed from V and 3 bases from J, the gap between germline ends came to 18 bases. Germline V lookup: CDR1 MNHEY, CDR2 SMNVEV (reference sequence). CDR3 in DNA: TGTGCCAGCAGTTTTGAGGGTGCGCCCAGACTCTACGAGCAGTACTTC. Encoded protein: CASSFEGAPRLYEQYF.

V gene TRBV7-9 combines with J gene TRBJ2-7, with D uncertain. Germline V gives CDR1 SEHNR, CDR2 FQNEAQ (reference sequence). V gave up 1 base and J gave up 4 bases, with 8 bases separating them. The CDR3 is 13 amino acids. CDR3 DNA: TGTGCCAGCAGCTTAGGGCCCGATTACGAGCAGTACTTC. Encoded protein: CASSLGPDYEQYF. Filled out from reference TRBV7-9 and TRBJ2-7, the complete variable domain reads DTGVSQNPRHKITKRGQNVTFRCDPISEHNRLYWYRQTLGQGPEFLTYFQNEAQLEKSRLLSDRFSAERPKGSFSTLEIQRTEQGDSAMYLCASSLGPDYEQYFGPGTRLTVT.

The chain combines TRBV27 with TRBJ1-4; D is uncertain. Germline V gene lookup returns CDR1 MNHEY and CDR2 SMNVEV (reference sequence). V gave up 2 bases and J gave up 7 bases, with 5 bases separating them. The CDR3 extends over 12 amino acids. CDR3 sequence (DNA): TGTGCCAGCAGTTTAGGGTTTGAAAAACTGTTTTTT. It codes for CASSLGFEKLFF.

This clone showed up just once. The chain couples TRBV7-2 to TRBJ2-6; D unresolved. Between the trimmed V and J ends, which lost 1 base and 1 base, there was a span of 8 bases. In germline, CDR1 is SGHTA, CDR2 FQGNSA. The CDR3 sequence is 16 residues long. CDR3 loop: CASSLGGKSGANVLTF. The CDR3 nucleotides are TGTGCCAGCAGCTTAGGGGGAAAATCTGGGGCCAACGTCCTGACTTTC.

The chain recombines TRBV29-1 with TRBJ2-1; the D gene is possibly TRBD2 (7 bases). The germline V gene encodes CDR1 SQVTM and CDR2 ANQGSEA. The CDR3 consists of 13 residues. Trimming left V 6 bases short and J 4 bases short, with 13 bases between. The CDR3 here is CSVGGTKYNEQFF. Here the CDR3 DNA reads TGCAGCGTGGGGGGGACAAAATACAATGAGCAGTTCTTC.

CDR3 sequence reads: CASSLYRGGNTEAFF. The CDR3, as DNA: TGTGCCAGCAGTTTATATCGGGGGGGAAATACTGAAGCTTTCTTT. The chain combines TRBV28 with TRBJ1-1; TRBD1 is a possible D gene (5 bases). V was trimmed by 1 base and J by 5 bases, leaving 14 bases between them. Looked up from germline, CDR1 is MDHEN and CDR2 is SYDVKM. The length of the CDR3 is 15 residues.

The rearrangement joins TRBV28 to TRBJ1-1; D remains unclear. Trimming left V 7 bases short and J 8 bases short, with 17 bases between. In germline, CDR1 is MDHEN, CDR2 SYDVKM. The CDR3 length is 13 residues. The CDR3 DNA follows: TGTGCCAGCACAAAGCCGGTGATAGGGGAAGCTTTCTTT. The encoded protein is CASTKPVIGEAFF. The full variable domain, rest sourced from reference TRBV28 and TRBJ1-1, is DVKVTQSSRYLVKRTGEKVFLECVQDMDHENMFWYRQDPGLGLRLIYFSYDVKMKEKGDIPEGYSVSREKKERFSLILESASTNQTSMYLCASTKPVIGEAFFGQGTRLTVV.

The chain recombines TRBV7-9 with TRBJ1-1, with 7 bases that match TRBD1. This CDR3 comprises 16 residues. In germline, CDR1 is SEHNR, CDR2 FQNEAQ (reference sequence). Trimming cost V 6 bases and J 1 base; bases outside gene matches: 11. The DNA of the CDR3 is TGTGCCAGCAGGGGAAGGTTAGGACAGGCGAACACTGAAGCTTTCTTT. Residues: CASRGRLGQANTEAFF.

The V call is TRBV6-1, the J call TRBJ2-1; D possibly corresponds to TRBD2 (7 bases). The V end lost 1 base, the J end lost 8 bases, and 15 bases lay between the germline ends. The germline V gene encodes CDR1 MNHNS and CDR2 SASEGT. CDR3 length equals 15 residues. The CDR3 DNA reads as TGTGCCAGCAGTGAAGTAACGGGCGGGGGCTATGAGCAGTTCTTC. Translating gives CASSEVTGGGYEQFF.

This sequence joins TRBV7-8 and TRBJ1-5; D is unclear. Between the trimmed V and J ends, which lost 2 bases and 11 bases, there was a span of 16 bases. The CDR3 has 14 amino acids. Per germline, CDR1 SGHVS and CDR2 FQNEAQ. The CDR3 sequence: CASSLRWAPLTQHF. DNA for the CDR3: TGTGCCAGCAGCTTAAGGTGGGCCCCACTCACCCAGCATTTT.

This chain joins TRBV15 and TRBJ2-1; 7 bases are shared with TRBD1. V lost 4 bases and J lost 4; bases outside the gene matches: 13. There are 17 residues in the CDR3. CDR1 and CDR2 (germline): LNHNV, YYDKDF (reference sequence). CDR3 nucleotides: TGTGCCACCAGCACACACCAGACAGGGCCCGCATACAATGAGCAGTTCTTC. It yields the protein CATSTHQTGPAYNEQFF.

A single count supports this clone. V and J are TRBV12-3 or TRBV12-4 and TRBJ1-1; D may be TRBD1 (5 bases). V shed 8 bases and J shed 5 bases, with 9 bases lying between them. This CDR3 is built from 11 residues. Here the CDR3 DNA reads TGTGCCAGCGGGGGGTGGACTGAAGCTTTCTTT. Residues: CASGGWTEAFF.